This is a list of T cell receptor beta chains from one sample in a study of T cells in Graves' hyperthyroidism and ophthalmopathy. TCRdb independently ran MiXCR on the multiplex PCR reads; one entry per CDR3 protein. The sample yields over 400,000 distinct CDR3 sequences, approximately 14% seen once. Source material: blood. All receptors come from a man aged 18 to 29 with Graves' ophthalmopathy. Each CDR3 is given with its conserved first and last residue. A D gene is named only where the DNA matches it firmly.

V gene,D gene,J gene,CDR3 protein
TRBV11-3,TRBD2,TRBJ2-5,CASSGSGSETQYF
TRBV5-1,.,TRBJ2-3,CASSLAGASPPRGTQYF
TRBV10-3,.,TRBJ1-2,CAISESGRGTYYGYTF
TRBV6-1,.,TRBJ2-4,CASVGDAKNIQYF
TRBV4-1,TRBD2,TRBJ2-1,CASSQEGLAGLNEQFF
TRBV30,TRBD1,TRBJ2-7,CAWTKRQGGEQYF
TRBV5-1,TRBD1,TRBJ2-7,CASSGQGLGSYEQYF
TRBV6-5,.,TRBJ2-2,CASSYDTGELFF
TRBV3-1,TRBD2,TRBJ2-4,CASSRARTGTSGGVAKNIQYF
TRBV20-1,TRBD1,TRBJ2-7,CSAWDREGGTYEQYF
TRBV7-9,TRBD1,TRBJ2-7,CASSLADRAVWEQYF